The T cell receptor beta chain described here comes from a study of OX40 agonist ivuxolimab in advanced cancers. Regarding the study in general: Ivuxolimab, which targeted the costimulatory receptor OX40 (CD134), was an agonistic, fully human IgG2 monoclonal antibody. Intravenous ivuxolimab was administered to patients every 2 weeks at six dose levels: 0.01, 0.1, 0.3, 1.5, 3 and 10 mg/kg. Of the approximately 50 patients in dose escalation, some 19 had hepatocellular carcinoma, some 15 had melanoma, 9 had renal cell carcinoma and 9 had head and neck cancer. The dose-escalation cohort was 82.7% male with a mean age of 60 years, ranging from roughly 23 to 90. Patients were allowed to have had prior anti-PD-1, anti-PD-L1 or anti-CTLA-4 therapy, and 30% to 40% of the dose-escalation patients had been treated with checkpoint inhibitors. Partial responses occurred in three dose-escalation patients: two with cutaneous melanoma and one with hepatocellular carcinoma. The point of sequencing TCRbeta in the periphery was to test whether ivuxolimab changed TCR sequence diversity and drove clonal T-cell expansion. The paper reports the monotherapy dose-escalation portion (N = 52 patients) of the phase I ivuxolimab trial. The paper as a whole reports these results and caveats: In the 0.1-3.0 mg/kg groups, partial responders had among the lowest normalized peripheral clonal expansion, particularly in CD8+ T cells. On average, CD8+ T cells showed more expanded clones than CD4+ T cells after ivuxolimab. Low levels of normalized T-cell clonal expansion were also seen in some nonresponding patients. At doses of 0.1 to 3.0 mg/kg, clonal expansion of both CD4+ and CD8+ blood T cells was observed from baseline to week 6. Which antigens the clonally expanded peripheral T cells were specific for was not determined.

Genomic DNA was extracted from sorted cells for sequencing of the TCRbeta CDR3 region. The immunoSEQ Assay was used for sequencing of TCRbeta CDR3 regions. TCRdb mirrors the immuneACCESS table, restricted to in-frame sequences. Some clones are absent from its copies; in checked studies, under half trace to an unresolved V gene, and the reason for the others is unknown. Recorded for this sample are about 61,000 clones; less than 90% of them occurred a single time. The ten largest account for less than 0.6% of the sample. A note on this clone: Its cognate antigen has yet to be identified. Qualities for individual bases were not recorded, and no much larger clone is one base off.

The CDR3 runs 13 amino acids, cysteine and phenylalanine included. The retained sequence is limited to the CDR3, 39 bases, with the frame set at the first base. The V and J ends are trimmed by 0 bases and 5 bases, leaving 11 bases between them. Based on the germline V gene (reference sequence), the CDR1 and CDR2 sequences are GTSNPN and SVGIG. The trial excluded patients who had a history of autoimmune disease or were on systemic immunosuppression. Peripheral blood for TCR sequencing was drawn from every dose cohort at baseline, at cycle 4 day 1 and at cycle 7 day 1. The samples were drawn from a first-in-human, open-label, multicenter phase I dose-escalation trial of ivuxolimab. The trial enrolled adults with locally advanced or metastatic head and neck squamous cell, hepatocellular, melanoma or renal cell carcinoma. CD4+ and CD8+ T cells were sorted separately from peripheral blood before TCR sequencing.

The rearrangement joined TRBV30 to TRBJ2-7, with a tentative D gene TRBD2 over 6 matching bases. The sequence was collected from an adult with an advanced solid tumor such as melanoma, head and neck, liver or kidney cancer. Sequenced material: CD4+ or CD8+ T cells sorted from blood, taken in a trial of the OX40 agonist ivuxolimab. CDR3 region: CAWSVLGGNEQYF. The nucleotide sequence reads TGTGCCTGGAGTGTACTTGGAGGGAACGAGCAGTACTTC.